The subject of this entry is one TCR beta chain. Generated by immunoSEQ multiplex PCR, the TCRdb table keeps only in-frame clones and is missing some. Of about 100,000 clones listed, around four fifths are singletons. The entry originates in a study of blood T cell repertoires in COVID-19. The receptor's source is a man between 50 and 59 years old with active or convalescent COVID-19. Sequencing was carried out using peripheral blood.

The chain's CDR3 is CAWSVWAEQFF. DNA of the CDR3: TGTGCCTGGAGTGTTTGGGCCGAGCAGTTCTTC. The chain is built from TRBV30 and TRBJ2-1; D remains ambiguous. V was clipped by 0 bases and J by 10 bases, with 7 bases between them. Germline V CDR1 and CDR2: GTSNPN, SVGIG (reference sequence). There are 11 residues in the CDR3.